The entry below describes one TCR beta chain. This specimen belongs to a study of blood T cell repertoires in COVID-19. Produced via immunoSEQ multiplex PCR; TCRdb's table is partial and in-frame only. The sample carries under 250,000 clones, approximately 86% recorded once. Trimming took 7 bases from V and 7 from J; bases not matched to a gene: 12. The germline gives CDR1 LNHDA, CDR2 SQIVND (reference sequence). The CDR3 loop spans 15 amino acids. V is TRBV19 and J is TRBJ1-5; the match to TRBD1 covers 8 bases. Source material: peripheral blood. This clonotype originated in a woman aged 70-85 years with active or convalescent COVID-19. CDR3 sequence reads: CASTAGQGGNQPQHF. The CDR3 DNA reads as TGTGCCAGTACCGCCGGACAGGGAGGGAACCAGCCCCAGCATTTT.